This T cell receptor beta chain was identified during a study of shared clonotypes between healthy human individuals. Germline V lookup: CDR1 MGHRA, CDR2 YSYEKL. V was shortened by 4 bases and J by 0 bases, with 15 bases between the two germline ends. The CDR3 loop spans 17 amino acids. Only in-frame clones appear in the TCRdb table, and some are missing; sequencing was by immunoSEQ multiplex PCR. The data show hundreds of thousands of clones, about 80% seen once. The source material was memory CD4+ T cells sorted from blood. Indicated subset: CD45RA-negative fraction. The source is a woman aged 25-40 years in good health. The V and J genes are TRBV4-1 and TRBJ1-4, with D possibly being TRBD1 (5 bases). This chain's CDR3 is CASSPVGGRATNEKLFF. CDR3 in DNA: TGCGCCAGCAGCCCAGTGGGGGGTAGGGCAACTAATGAAAAACTGTTTTTT.